This entry is about one T cell receptor beta chain. What it binds is unknown. This table comes from immunoSEQ multiplex PCR, and its TCRdb copy is limited to in-frame clones, with some not included. The table records roughly 30,000 clones, more than 65% of them present only once. The sample originates from a study of STAT5B mutations in CD4+ large granular lymphocyte leukemia. The CDR3 is 16 amino acids. The germline V gene has CDR1 LGHNA and CDR2 YNFKEQ. Germline trimming cut 0 bases from V and 6 bases from J; bases unmatched to any gene: 6. General study results and limits: TRBV06-family usage was enriched in top patient clones (8/27) versus controls (2/35).

The receptor was derived from a human donor in good health. V gene TRBV4-2 combines with J gene TRBJ1-4; 8 bases line up with TRBD1. Input material: CD4+ T cells from blood buffy coats. The CDR3 bases are TGTGCCAGCAGCCAAGATCTTGGACAGGGTCATGAAAAACTGTTTTTT. Amino acids: CASSQDLGQGHEKLFF.